This entry is about one T cell receptor (beta chain). Its antigen remains unknown. The entry originates in a study of a mutant IDH1 vaccine in newly diagnosed glioma. Across the study: The earlier regimen, radiotherapy, temozolomide, or both, was most often both.

V lost 4 bases to trimming and J lost 0 bases; unmatched junction nucleotides: 9. Germline CDR1 is MNHNS and CDR2 is SASEGT. The CDR3 covers 17 residues. Time point in this sample: week 35, safety follow-up. The vaccine gave 300 ug of a 20-mer mutant IDH1 peptide subcutaneously per dose. Clones were read by immunoSEQ multiplex PCR, and TCRdb kept only the in-frame ones, dropping some. The data hold tens of thousands of clones, with around 84% observed a single time. This material consisted of PBMCs, taken from a glioma patient whose treatment included an IDH1 peptide vaccine. The chain uses TRBV6-1 and TRBJ1-1; 9 bases align to TRBD1. The TCR sequence derives from a man aged 30 to 39 with glioma. The CDR3 here is CASSAPTGGDLNTEAFF. The CDR3 DNA reads TGTGCCAGCAGTGCCCCCACAGGGGGCGACCTGAACACTGAAGCTTTCTTT.